The clone carrying this TCR beta chain was counted between two and nine times. Germline loops: CDR1 LGHDT, CDR2 YNNKEL (reference sequence). The CDR3 covers 15 residues. V gave up 7 bases and J gave up 3 bases; unmatched junction bases: 8. This entry belongs to a study of blood T cell repertoires in COVID-19. About the study: COVID-19 samples collected from the United States, Italy and Spain covered acute and convalescent phases.

TCRdb's copy holds only in-frame clones and misses some; the assay was immunoSEQ multiplex PCR. The sample holds 150,000 to 200,000 clones, roughly 80% seen once. While infection was still active, Seattle patients were enrolled and then followed longitudinally. Sequencing used peripheral blood. The TCR was taken from a woman in her 70s with COVID-19, enrolled during active disease. This chain joins TRBV3-1 (or the pseudogene TRBV3-2) and TRBJ1-5; 8 positions match TRBD1. This CDR3 is CASTPGTGTNQPQHF. The CDR3 nucleotides read TGTGCCAGCACCCCAGGGACAGGTACCAATCAGCCCCAGCATTTT.